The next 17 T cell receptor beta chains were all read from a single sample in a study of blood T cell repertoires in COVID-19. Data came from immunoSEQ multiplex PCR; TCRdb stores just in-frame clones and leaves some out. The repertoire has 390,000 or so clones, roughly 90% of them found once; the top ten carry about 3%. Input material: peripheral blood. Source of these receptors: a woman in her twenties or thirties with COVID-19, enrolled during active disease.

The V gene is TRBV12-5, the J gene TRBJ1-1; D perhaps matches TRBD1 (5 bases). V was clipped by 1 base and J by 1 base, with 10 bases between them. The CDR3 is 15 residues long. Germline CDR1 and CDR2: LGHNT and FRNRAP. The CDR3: CASGLALTENTEAFF. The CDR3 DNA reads TGTGCTAGTGGTTTGGCTCTGACAGAGAACACTGAAGCTTTCTTT.

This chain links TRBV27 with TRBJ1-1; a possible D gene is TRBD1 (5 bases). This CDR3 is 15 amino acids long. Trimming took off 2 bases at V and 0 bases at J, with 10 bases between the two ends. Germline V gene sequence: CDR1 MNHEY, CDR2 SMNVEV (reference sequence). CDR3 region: CASSLEPGLNTEAFF. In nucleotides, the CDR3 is TGTGCCAGCAGTTTAGAGCCAGGGCTGAACACTGAAGCTTTCTTT.

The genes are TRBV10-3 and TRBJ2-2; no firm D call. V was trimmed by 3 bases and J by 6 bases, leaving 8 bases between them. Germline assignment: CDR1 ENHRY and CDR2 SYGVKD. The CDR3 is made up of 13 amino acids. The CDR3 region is CAISESGPGELFF. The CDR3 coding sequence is TGTGCCATCAGTGAATCTGGGCCCGGGGAGCTGTTTTTT.

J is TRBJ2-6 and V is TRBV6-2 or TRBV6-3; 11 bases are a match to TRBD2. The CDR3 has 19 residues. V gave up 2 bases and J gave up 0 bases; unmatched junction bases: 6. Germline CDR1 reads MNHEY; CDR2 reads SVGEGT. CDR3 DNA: TGTGCCAGCAGTTACCGGCCGGGACTAGCGGACTCTGGGGCCAACGTCCTGACTTTC. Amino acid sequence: CASSYRPGLADSGANVLTF.

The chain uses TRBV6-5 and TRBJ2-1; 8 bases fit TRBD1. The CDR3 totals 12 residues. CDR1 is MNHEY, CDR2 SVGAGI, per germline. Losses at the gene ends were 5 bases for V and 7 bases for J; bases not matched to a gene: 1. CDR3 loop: CASSRTGNEQFF. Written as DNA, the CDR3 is TGTGCCAGCAGTCGGACAGGGAATGAGCAGTTCTTC.

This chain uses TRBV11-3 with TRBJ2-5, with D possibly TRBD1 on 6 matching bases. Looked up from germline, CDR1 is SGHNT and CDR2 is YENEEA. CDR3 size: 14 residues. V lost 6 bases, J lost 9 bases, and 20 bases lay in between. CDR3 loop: CASRKTAAEGAQYF. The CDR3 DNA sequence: TGTGCCAGCAGAAAAACGGCGGCCGAGGGGGCCCAGTACTTC.

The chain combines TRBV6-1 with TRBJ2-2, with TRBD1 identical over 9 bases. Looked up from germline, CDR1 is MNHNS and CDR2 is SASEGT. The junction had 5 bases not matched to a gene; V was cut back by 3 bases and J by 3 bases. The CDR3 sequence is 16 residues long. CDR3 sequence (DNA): TGTGCCAGCAGTGAGATCGGGACAGGGCACACCGGGGAGCTGTTTTTT. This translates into CASSEIGTGHTGELFF.

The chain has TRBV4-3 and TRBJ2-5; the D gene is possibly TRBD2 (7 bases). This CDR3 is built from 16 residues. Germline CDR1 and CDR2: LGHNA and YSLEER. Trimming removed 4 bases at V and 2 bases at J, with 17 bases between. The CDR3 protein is CASSLGPGEGQETQYF. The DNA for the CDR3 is TGCGCCAGCAGCCTCGGACCAGGGGAGGGGCAAGAGACCCAGTACTTC.

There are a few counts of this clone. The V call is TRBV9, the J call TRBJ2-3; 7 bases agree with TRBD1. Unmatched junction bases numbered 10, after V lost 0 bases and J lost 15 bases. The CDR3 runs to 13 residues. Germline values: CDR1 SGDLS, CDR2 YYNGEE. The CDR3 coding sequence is TGTGCCAGCAGCGTAGGTGGGGACAGACTTAGATATTTT. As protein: CASSVGGDRLRYF.

CDR3 amino acids: CASSRGTGGKAGELFF. The CDR3 region has the DNA TGTGCCAGCAGCCGCGGGACAGGGGGCAAGGCCGGGGAGCTGTTTTTT. V is TRBV3-1 (or the pseudogene TRBV3-2) and J is TRBJ2-2; 12 nucleotides agree with TRBD1. The CDR3 runs to 16 residues. The J segment lost 6 bases and the V segment lost 4 bases, leaving 6 bases of the junction unmatched. Germline V gives CDR1 LGHDT, CDR2 YNNKEL (reference sequence).

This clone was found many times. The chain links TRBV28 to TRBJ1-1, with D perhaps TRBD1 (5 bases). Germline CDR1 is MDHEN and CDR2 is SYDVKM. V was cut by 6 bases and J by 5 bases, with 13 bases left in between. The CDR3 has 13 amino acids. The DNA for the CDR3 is TGTGCCAGCAGCCACCTCGGGGGAACTGAAGCTTTCTTT. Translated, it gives CASSHLGGTEAFF. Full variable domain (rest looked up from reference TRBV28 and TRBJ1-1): DVKVTQSSRYLVKRTGEKVFLECVQDMDHENMFWYRQDPGLGLRLIYFSYDVKMKEKGDIPEGYSVSREKKERFSLILESASTNQTSMYLCASSHLGGTEAFFGQGTRLTVV.

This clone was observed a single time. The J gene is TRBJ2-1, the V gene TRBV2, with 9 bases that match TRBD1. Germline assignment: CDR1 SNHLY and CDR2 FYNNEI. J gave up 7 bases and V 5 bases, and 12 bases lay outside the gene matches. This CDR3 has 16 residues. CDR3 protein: CASSRQMTGGSNEQFF. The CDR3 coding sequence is TGTGCCAGCAGTAGACAGATGACAGGGGGTTCGAATGAGCAGTTCTTC.

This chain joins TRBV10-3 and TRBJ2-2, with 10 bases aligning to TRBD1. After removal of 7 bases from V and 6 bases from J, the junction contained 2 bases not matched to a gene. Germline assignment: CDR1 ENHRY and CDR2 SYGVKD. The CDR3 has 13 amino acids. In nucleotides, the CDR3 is TGTGCCATCACCGGGACAGGGGCCGGGGAGCTGTTTTTT. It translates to CAITGTGAGELFF.

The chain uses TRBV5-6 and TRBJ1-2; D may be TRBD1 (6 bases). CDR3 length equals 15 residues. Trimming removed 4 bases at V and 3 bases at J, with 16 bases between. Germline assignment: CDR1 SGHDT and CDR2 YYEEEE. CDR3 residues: CASSLDSFFHYGYTF. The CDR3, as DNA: TGTGCCAGCAGCCTGGACAGTTTTTTCCACTATGGCTACACCTTC.

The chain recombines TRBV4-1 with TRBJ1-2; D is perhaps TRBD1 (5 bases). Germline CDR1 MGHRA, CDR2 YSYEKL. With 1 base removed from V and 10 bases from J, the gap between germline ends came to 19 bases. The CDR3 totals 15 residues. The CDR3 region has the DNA TGCGCCAGCAGCCAAGGCGGGGTCCAGGGAAAAAACTACACCTTC. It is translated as CASSQGGVQGKNYTF.

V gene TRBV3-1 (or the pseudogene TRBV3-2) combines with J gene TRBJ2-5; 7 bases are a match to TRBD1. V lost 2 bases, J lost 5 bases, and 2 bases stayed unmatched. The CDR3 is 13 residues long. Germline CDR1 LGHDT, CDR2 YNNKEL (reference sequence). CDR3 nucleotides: TGTGCCAGCAGCCAAACAGGGGTGGAGACCCAGTACTTC. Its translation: CASSQTGVETQYF.

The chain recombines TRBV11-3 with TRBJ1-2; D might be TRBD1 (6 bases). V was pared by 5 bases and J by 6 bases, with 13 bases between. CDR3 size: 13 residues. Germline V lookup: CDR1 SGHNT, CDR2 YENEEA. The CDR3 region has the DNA TGTGCCAGCAGCGCAAATCAGGGGAATGGCTACACCTTC. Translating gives CASSANQGNGYTF.